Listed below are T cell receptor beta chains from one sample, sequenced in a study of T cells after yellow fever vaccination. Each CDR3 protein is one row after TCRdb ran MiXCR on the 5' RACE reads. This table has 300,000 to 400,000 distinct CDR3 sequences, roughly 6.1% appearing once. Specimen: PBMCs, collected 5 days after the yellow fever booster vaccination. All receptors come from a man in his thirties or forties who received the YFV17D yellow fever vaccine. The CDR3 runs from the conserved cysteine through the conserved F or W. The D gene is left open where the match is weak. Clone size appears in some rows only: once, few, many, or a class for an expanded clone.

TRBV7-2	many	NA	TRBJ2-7	TGTGCCAGCAGCTTACATGGACTCGACTACGAGCAGTACTTC	CASSLHGLDYEQYF
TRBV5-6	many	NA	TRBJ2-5	TGTGCCAGCAGCTTGGCTGGGACCCAGTACTTC	CASSLAGTQYF
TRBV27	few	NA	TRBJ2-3	TGTGCCAGCAGTTCAACCGTCCTGAGGCCAGATACGCAGTATTTT	CASSSTVLRPDTQYF
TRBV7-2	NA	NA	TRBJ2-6	TGTGCCAGCAGCCGACAGCCCCTAGGAGCTGGGGCCAACGTCCTGACTTTC	CASSRQPLGAGANVLTF
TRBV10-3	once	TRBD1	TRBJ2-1	TGTGCCATAAGAATCGGGACAGCGGTCTACAATGAGCAGTTCTTC	CAIRIGTAVYNEQFF
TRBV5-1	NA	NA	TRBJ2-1	TGCGCCAGCAGCTTGTCGGGAGAGGTCGGTGAGCAGTTCTTC	CASSLSGEVGEQFF
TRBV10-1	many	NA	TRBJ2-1	TGCGCCAGCAGTGAGTCGGGCTACTACAATGAGCAGTTCTTC	CASSESGYYNEQFF
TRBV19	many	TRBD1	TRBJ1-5	TGTGCCAGTAGAGAACCGGGACAGAGGAATCAGCCCCAGCATTTT	CASREPGQRNQPQHF
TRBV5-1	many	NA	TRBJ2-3	TGCGCCAGCACCCCCAGCGGGAGCACAGATACGCAGTATTTT	CASTPSGSTDTQYF
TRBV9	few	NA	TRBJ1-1	TGTGCCAGCAGCCCGGTCCCAGGGGTTACTGAAGCTTTCTTT	CASSPVPGVTEAFF
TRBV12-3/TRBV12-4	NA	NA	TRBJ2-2	TGTGCCAGCAGAGACCCCATAAACACCGGGGAGCTGTTTTTT	CASRDPINTGELFF
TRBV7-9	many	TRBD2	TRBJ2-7	TGTGCCAGCAGCTACGGGGGGGACCTCCCCGGGGGCGGGCAGTACTTC	CASSYGGDLPGGGQYF
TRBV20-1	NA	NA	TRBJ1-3	TGCAGTGCTTCCGCGACTGGAAACACCATATATTTT	CSASATGNTIYF
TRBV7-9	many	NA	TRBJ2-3	TGTGCCAGCAGCAGGAACTCGATGGATACGCAGTATTTT	CASSRNSMDTQYF
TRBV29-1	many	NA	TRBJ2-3	TGCAGCGCAGGGAGGAATACGCAGTATTTT	CSAGRNTQYF
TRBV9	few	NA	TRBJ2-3	TGTGCCAGCAGCGATTCCCCGTTGAGCGGGCCCAGCACAGATACGCAGTATTTT	CASSDSPLSGPSTDTQYF
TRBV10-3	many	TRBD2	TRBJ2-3	TGTGCCATCAGGTTGGCGGGAGCTGGCGATACGCAGTATTTT	CAIRLAGAGDTQYF
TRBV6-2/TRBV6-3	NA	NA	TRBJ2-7	TGTGCCAGCAGTTACTTGTGGGAGACTCTACTCGAGCAGTACTTC	CASSYLWETLLEQYF
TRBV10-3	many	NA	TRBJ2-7	TGTGCCATCGGGGCTAGCTTGACCTACGAGCAGTACTTC	CAIGASLTYEQYF
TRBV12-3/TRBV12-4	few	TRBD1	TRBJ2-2	TGTGCCAGCAGTTTGACGACAGGGAATACCGGGGAGCTGTTTTTT	CASSLTTGNTGELFF
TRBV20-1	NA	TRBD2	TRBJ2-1	TGCAGTGCTCCGGGGGGGGGACTAGCGGGAGTCTCCTACAATGAGCAGTTCTTC	CSAPGGGLAGVSYNEQFF
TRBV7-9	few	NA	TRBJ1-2	TGTGCCAGCAGCCCTCCGGGCACCGCCGGGGGCTATGGCTACACCTTC	CASSPPGTAGGYGYTF
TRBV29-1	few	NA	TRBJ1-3	TGCAGCGTTGACTATGGAAACACCATATATTTT	CSVDYGNTIYF
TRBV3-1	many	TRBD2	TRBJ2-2	TGTGCCAGCAGCGAAACTAGCGGGACACGTGGCGGGGAGCTGTTTTTT	CASSETSGTRGGELFF
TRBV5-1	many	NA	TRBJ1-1	TGCGCCAGCAGCTTGGTAGGGTCACTGAACACTGAAGCTTTCTTT	CASSLVGSLNTEAFF
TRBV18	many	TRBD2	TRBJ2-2	TGTGCCAGCTCAGCCCGGGAGGACACCGGGGAGCTGTTTTTT	CASSAREDTGELFF
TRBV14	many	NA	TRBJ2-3	TGTGCCAGCAGCCCAGGGGGGAGGTCGGCGTATTTT	CASSPGGRSAYF
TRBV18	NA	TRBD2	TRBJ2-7	TGTGCCAGCTCATCAGGGCGGGAGGCACAATCCTACGAGCAGTACTTC	CASSSGREAQSYEQYF
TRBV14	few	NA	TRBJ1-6	TGTGCCAGCAGCTCAGTCAGGGGTAATTCACCCCTCCACTTT	CASSSVRGNSPLHF
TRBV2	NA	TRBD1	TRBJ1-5	TGTGCCAGCCGAGGGACAGGGGGCCGGCGCAATCAGCCCCAGCATTTT	CASRGTGGRRNQPQHF
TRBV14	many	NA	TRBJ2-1	TGTGCCAGCAGCCAAAACTTCAATGAGCAGTTCTTC	CASSQNFNEQFF
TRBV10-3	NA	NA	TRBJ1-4	TGTGCCACCCGGGGGGATGCAACTAATGAAAAACTGTTTTTT	CATRGDATNEKLFF
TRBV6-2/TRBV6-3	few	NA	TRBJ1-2	TGTGCCAGCACTTCCCCGGGACAAACCCTCTATGGCTACACCTTC	CASTSPGQTLYGYTF
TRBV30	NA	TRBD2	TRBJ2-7	TGTGCCTGGGCGGGGGCCTACGAGCAGTACTTC	CAWAGAYEQYF
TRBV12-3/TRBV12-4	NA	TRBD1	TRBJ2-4	TGTGCCAGCAGTTTACAGGGGGCGAACATTCAGTACTTC	CASSLQGANIQYF
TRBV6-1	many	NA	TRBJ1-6	TGTGCCAGCGGTAAATTATCCCATTCACCCCTCCACTTT	CASGKLSHSPLHF
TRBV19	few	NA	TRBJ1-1	TGTGCCAGTAGTAGGACTGAAAGGGACACTGAAGCTTTCTTT	CASSRTERDTEAFF
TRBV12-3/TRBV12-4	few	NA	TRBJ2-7	TGTGCCAGCAGTTTTCGGACGGCGGGAACATACGAGCAGTACTTC	CASSFRTAGTYEQYF